The next 15 T cell receptor beta chains were all read from a single sample in a study of radiation and T cells in renal cell carcinoma. Data came from immunoSEQ multiplex PCR; TCRdb stores just in-frame clones and leaves some out. The sample includes fewer than 45,000 clones, roughly 82% of them seen just once. Time point specified: blood 4 weeks post-SBRT, at nephrectomy. The treatment was: 15 Gy SBRT to primary tumor, nephrectomy 4 weeks later. The sequencing used blood, collected from a patient whose treatment included radiotherapy and nephrectomy. These receptors all come from a woman aged 70 to 79 with renal cell carcinoma.

The rearrangement joins TRBV7-6 to TRBJ1-1, with 8 bases lining up with TRBD1. CDR3 size: 14 residues. Germline V gene data show CDR1 as SGHVS and CDR2 as FNYEAQ. V shed 5 bases and J 4 bases; nucleotides not matched to a gene: 6. DNA for the CDR3: TGTGCCAGCAGCCTGGGACAGGTTGGCACTGAAGCTTTCTTT. Encoded protein: CASSLGQVGTEAFF.

CDR3 loop: CASSTGQATEQYF. In DNA, the CDR3 is TGTGCCAGCAGCACGGGACAGGCAACCGAGCAGTACTTC. This sequence joins TRBV7-8 and TRBJ2-7, with TRBD1 matching over 8 bases. The CDR3 spans 13 residues. With V trimmed by 5 bases and J by 6 bases, 6 bases remained unmatched. Germline V lookup: CDR1 SGHVS, CDR2 FQNEAQ.

The V call is TRBV6-5, the J call TRBJ1-2; no definite D call. Germline V gene lookup returns CDR1 MNHEY and CDR2 SVGAGI. The CDR3 sequence is 16 residues long. Trimming cost V 0 bases and J 0 bases, with 11 bases left between them. CDR3 in DNA: TGTGCCAGCAGTTACTCTCTCGGCCCATCTAACTATGGCTACACCTTC. Translated, it gives CASSYSLGPSNYGYTF.

This clone was recorded once. The CDR3 DNA is TGTGCCTGGAGTGAGGAGGTAGCGGGCAGGAGGGAGCAGTACTTC. Translation gives CAWSEEVAGRREQYF. The chain employs TRBV30 and TRBJ2-7, with 7 nucleotides matching TRBD2. Germline V gene sequence: CDR1 GTSNPN, CDR2 SVGIG (reference sequence). This CDR3 is built from 15 residues. V was clipped by 1 base and J by 7 bases; unmatched bases: 13.

The chain couples TRBV7-9 to TRBJ1-1; 9 bases are a match to TRBD1. Germline V gene lookup returns CDR1 SEHNR and CDR2 FQNEAQ (reference sequence). Trimming removed 1 base from V and 8 bases from J; junction bases left unmatched: 2. There are 13 residues in the CDR3. The CDR3 nucleotides read TGTGCCAGCAGCTTAGGACAGGGGGGCGAAGCTTTCTTT. Translating gives CASSLGQGGEAFF. Based on the CDR3 plus reference TRBV7-9 and TRBJ1-1, the full variable domain is DTGVSQNPRHKITKRGQNVTFRCDPISEHNRLYWYRQTLGQGPEFLTYFQNEAQLEKSRLLSDRFSAERPKGSFSTLEIQRTEQGDSAMYLCASSLGQGGEAFFGQGTRLTVV.

The V call is TRBV7-8, the J call TRBJ2-5, with D tentatively TRBD2 (6 bases). V was pared by 4 bases and J by 2 bases, with 14 bases between. CDR3 length: 15 amino acids. Looked up from germline, CDR1 is SGHVS and CDR2 is FQNEAQ. The CDR3 loop reads CASSWGRSTQETQYF. The CDR3 DNA reads TGTGCCAGCAGCTGGGGGAGGTCGACGCAAGAGACCCAGTACTTC.

The V and J genes are TRBV29-1 and TRBJ2-3; D unresolved. V lost 0 bases and J 7 bases, leaving 8 bases between the germline ends. CDR3 size: 12 residues. Germline V gives CDR1 SQVTM, CDR2 ANQGSEA. CDR3 amino acids: CSVEDSGYTQYF. The CDR3 coding sequence is TGCAGCGTTGAAGATTCCGGGTATACGCAGTATTTT.

The gene calls are TRBV5-1 and TRBJ2-1, with TRBD2 identical over 13 bases. The length of the CDR3 is 17 residues. Trimming cost V 4 bases and J 6 bases; bases outside gene matches: 10. Per the germline V gene, CDR1 is SGHRS and CDR2 is YFSETQ. In nucleotides, the CDR3 is TGCGCCAGCAGCGGGGGACTAGCGGGGCCAAGTGGCAATGAGCAGTTCTTC. It specifies CASSGGLAGPSGNEQFF.

This chain links TRBV30 with TRBJ2-7; D tentatively reads TRBD1 or TRBD2 (6 bases each). This CDR3 is built from 12 residues. V was clipped by 4 bases and J by 5 bases, with 12 bases between them. Germline loops: CDR1 GTSNPN, CDR2 SVGIG (reference sequence). CDR3 coding DNA: TGTGCCTGGAACGAGGGGGGCGACGAGCAGTACTTC. This translates into CAWNEGGDEQYF.

The chain combines TRBV19 with TRBJ1-2; possible D gene TRBD1, 5 bases. The V end lost 3 bases, the J end lost 3 bases, and 14 bases lay between the germline ends. This CDR3 has 15 residues. Germline CDR1 reads LNHDA; CDR2 reads SQIVND (reference sequence). The CDR3 sequence: CASSIGATTHYGYTF. The CDR3 DNA is TGTGCCAGTAGTATTGGGGCTACGACTCACTATGGCTACACCTTC.

This clone was observed a few times. CDR3 in DNA: TGCGCCAGCAGCTTGACTAGCGGGACTGCAGATACGCAGTATTTT. It translates to CASSLTSGTADTQYF. V is TRBV5-1 and J is TRBJ2-3; 10 nucleotides align to TRBD2. With V trimmed by 1 base and J by 4 bases, 3 bases remained unmatched. Germline CDR1 is SGHRS and CDR2 is YFSETQ. The CDR3 extends over 15 amino acids.

This chain connects TRBV11-1 to TRBJ2-4; D possibly matches TRBD1 or TRBD2 (5 bases each). Germline CDR1 is SGHAT and CDR2 is FQDESV (reference sequence). The CDR3 runs 15 residues. V was shortened by 1 base and J by 8 bases, with 15 bases between the two germline ends. DNA for the CDR3: TGTGCCAGCAGCTTAGGAACGGGACGGGCGTACATTCAGTACTTC. Amino acids: CASSLGTGRAYIQYF.

The chain has TRBV18 and TRBJ2-3; the D gene is possibly TRBD2 (5 bases). Trimming pared 6 bases from V and 4 bases from J, leaving 14 bases between. CDR3 length equals 14 residues. Germline-derived CDR1 and CDR2 are KGHSH and LQKENI. The CDR3 DNA sequence: TGTGCCAGCTCCCTTTCGACGGAGGCAGATACGCAGTATTTT. This codes for CASSLSTEADTQYF. Using reference TRBV18 and TRBJ2-3 for the parts outside the CDR3, the full variable domain is NAGVMQNPRHLVRRRGQEARLRCSPMKGHSHVYWYRQLPEEGLKFMVYLQKENIIDESGMPKERFSAEFPKEGPSILRIQQVVRGDSAAYFCASSLSTEADTQYFGPGTRLTVL.

This clone came up once. This CDR3 is CASNEGPGFDEQYF. In DNA form, the CDR3 reads TGTGCCAGCAATGAGGGACCAGGATTCGACGAGCAGTACTTC. The chain has TRBV6-1 and TRBJ2-7; possibly TRBD1 or TRBD2 for D (5 bases each). There are 14 residues in the CDR3. Germline V gene lookup returns CDR1 MNHNS and CDR2 SASEGT. V was trimmed by 7 bases and J by 5 bases, leaving 18 bases between them.

The chain carries TRBV11-2 and TRBJ2-5; D tentatively fits TRBD1 or TRBD2 (6 bases each). Germline-derived CDR1 and CDR2 are SGHAT and FQNNGV. The CDR3 spans 13 residues. The ends were cut back, 7 bases at V and 5 bases at J, with 14 bases in the middle. The CDR3 loop reads CASNPGAGETQYF. The CDR3 coding sequence is TGTGCCAGCAACCCGGGGGCGGGGGAGACCCAGTACTTC.